This T cell receptor beta chain is drawn from a study of identifying expanded T cells in peripheral blood. Worth noting for this clone: Its specificity is not known.

Regarding the study as a whole: Across healthy donors, higher total template counts meant significantly greater approximately two-week count variance. Approximately 1.1 clones differed between technical replicates, versus about 16 and 19 over time.

Healthy donors had no documented immune events, such as infections, while sampled. Sequenced by immunoSEQ multiplex PCR; TCRdb stores in-frame clones only, minus some. The table lists roughly 56,000 clones, around 81% of them singletons. The sample was blood. This clonotype originated in a person aged 18 to 70 in good health.

The chain's CDR3 is CASSMKGDTEAFF. CDR3 nucleotide sequence: TGTGCCAGTAGTATGAAAGGAGACACTGAAGCTTTCTTT. The chain uses TRBV19 and TRBJ1-1; D not certain. Trimming took 3 bases from V and 3 from J, leaving 8 bases between them. Germline V gives CDR1 LNHDA, CDR2 SQIVND (reference sequence). The CDR3 extends over 13 amino acids.